This T cell receptor (beta chain) was identified in a study of blood T cell repertoires in COVID-19. Across the study: The United States, Italy and Spain provided the acute and convalescent COVID-19 samples.

This clone came up a few times. This table comes from immunoSEQ multiplex PCR, and its TCRdb copy is limited to in-frame clones, with some not included. The profile shows 15,000 to 20,000 clones, approximately 85% of them singletons. The CDR3 loop spans 14 amino acids. Germline CDR1 reads KGHSH; CDR2 reads LQKENI. J was trimmed by 2 bases and V by 5 bases; bases with no gene match: 5. The rearrangement uses TRBV18 and TRBJ1-2; 7 bases fit TRBD1. Sequencing was done on a sample of peripheral blood. The TCR comes from a man at least 80 years old with acute or convalescent COVID-19. The CDR3 bases are TGTGCCAGCTCAGGTCAGGGGGAGAACTATGGCTACACCTTC. Translation gives CASSGQGENYGYTF.